This T cell receptor beta chain was recorded in a study of PD-1 blockade in classical Hodgkin lymphoma. Study details: Treatment was intravenous nivolumab, 3 mg/kg every 2 weeks, until progression. Findings and caveats of the study: While CD8+ TCR diversity did not rise significantly by C4D1, CD4+ TCR diversity did. It was among complete responders that baseline diversity resembled that of newly diagnosed patients. Newly diagnosed patients were said to have less baseline TCR diversity than healthy donors did.

Germline CDR1 reads SQVTM; CDR2 reads ANQGSEA. CDR3 length: 16 amino acids. V dropped 3 bases and J dropped 7; count of bases not matched to a gene: 6. TCRdb's table, derived via immunoSEQ multiplex PCR, lists solely in-frame clones and lacks some. The sample has 15,000 to 20,000 clones, roughly 85% seen once. A note on this clone: Its antigen is currently unknown.

Stated time point: cycle 4 day 1 (C4D1), after six to seven weeks of nivolumab. Each and every patient relapsed after autologous stem cell transplantation, and patients got differing brentuximab vedotin exposure. Purification of CD4+ T cells from thawed PBMCs was achieved by magnetic negative selection. This sequence originates from a human donor with classical Hodgkin lymphoma. The gene calls are TRBV29-1 and TRBJ2-1; 16 nucleotides align to TRBD2. The sequences come from CD4+ T cells from blood, collected before the fourth cycle of nivolumab. The CDR3 DNA follows: TGCAGCGTTGAGGGACTAGCGGGAGGGGTCAGGAATGAGCAGTTCTTC. Translation gives CSVEGLAGGVRNEQFF.